Following are 5 T cell receptor beta chains from one sample sequenced in a study of T-cell memory formation after mild COVID-19. One entry per CDR3 protein results from TCRdb running MiXCR on the 5' RACE reads. This table has 100,000 to 130,000 distinct CDR3 sequences, approximately 15% appearing once. The sequenced sample was PBMCs or a T cell subset sorted from them (not recorded which). The source is a man between 18 and 29 years old who had mild COVID-19 (a few samples of this study predate the infection). Cell type and time point are not known.

This clonotype was seen ten or more times. V is TRBV6-5 and J is TRBJ1-1; possibly TRBD1 for D (5 bases). The CDR3 is made up of 14 amino acids. Germline V gene sequence: CDR1 MNHEY, CDR2 SVGAGI. V shed 1 base and J shed 4 bases, with 10 bases lying between them. CDR3 amino acids: CASSYYGGSTEAFF. Here the CDR3 DNA reads TGTGCCAGCAGTTACTATGGGGGAAGCACTGAAGCTTTCTTT.

This clonotype was observed many times. The CDR3 region is CASSQEWTGVSYGYTF. The CDR3 coding sequence is TGCGCCAGCAGCCAAGAGTGGACAGGGGTCTCCTATGGCTACACCTTC. This chain uses TRBV4-3 with TRBJ1-2; 9 bases agree with TRBD1. With 0 bases clipped from V and 4 bases from J, the junction kept 6 bases outside the gene matches. From germline, CDR1 is LGHNA and CDR2 YSLEER. The CDR3 has 16 residues.

This rearrangement joins TRBV12-3 or TRBV12-4 to TRBJ1-3; D is uncertain. Deletions cut 5 bases from V and 5 bases from J, with 13 bases between. CDR3 length: 14 amino acids. As DNA, the CDR3 is TGTGCCAGCAGTCCTGCTGGCCAGAGAAACACCATATATTTT. This gives the protein CASSPAGQRNTIYF.

There are a few counts of this clonotype. The chain is built from TRBV27 and TRBJ2-7; the D is unclear. The CDR3 is 13 residues long. CDR1 is MNHEY, CDR2 SMNVEV, per germline (reference sequence). The ends were cut back, 2 bases at V and 6 bases at J, with 11 bases in the middle. The CDR3 sequence is CASSLRLPPEQYV. The CDR3 DNA is TGTGCCAGCAGTTTACGGCTCCCTCCCGAGCAGTACGTC.

This clonotype was seen only a few times. V and J are TRBV5-1 and TRBJ2-7; the D gene is possibly TRBD1 (5 bases). V lost 6 bases and J 6 bases, leaving 16 bases between the germline ends. CDR1 and CDR2 (germline): SGHRS, YFSETQ. The CDR3 has 13 residues. The CDR3 DNA sequence: TGCGCCAGCAACTACAGGACGGGCTCCGAGCAGTACTTC. It yields the protein CASNYRTGSEQYF.